The present T cell receptor (beta chain) was sequenced within a study of T-cell memory formation after mild COVID-19. Per the germline V gene, CDR1 is SGHVS and CDR2 is FNYEAQ. V was shortened by 1 base and J by 4 bases, with 10 bases between the two germline ends. This CDR3 is 15 amino acids long. There are many counts of this clonotype. One entry per CDR3 protein results from TCRdb running MiXCR on the 5' RACE reads. The sample contains about 320,000 distinct CDR3 sequences, roughly an eighth of which appear only once. The chain recombines TRBV7-6 with TRBJ2-2, with D tentatively TRBD1 or TRBD2 (5 bases each). This sequence originates from a man younger than 35 who had mild COVID-19 (a few samples of this study predate the infection). Cell type and time point are not known. The source material was PBMCs or a T cell subset sorted from them (not recorded which). The CDR3 sequence is CASSLVRGVTGELFF. In nucleotides, the CDR3 is TGTGCCAGCAGCTTAGTGAGGGGCGTCACCGGGGAGCTGTTTTTT.